The 10 T cell receptor beta chains presented below share a single source sample, sequenced in a study of blood T cell repertoires in COVID-19. The data were produced by immunoSEQ multiplex PCR, yet TCRdb's version contains in-frame clones alone and is incomplete. The sample lists roughly 180,000 clones; 65% to 85% were seen once. The sequencing input was PBMCs or T cells enriched from blood (not recorded which). The receptor source for this set is a woman in her forties with acute COVID-19.

This chain connects TRBV27 to TRBJ2-3, with a tentative D call TRBD1 (5 bases). The CDR3 length is 14 residues. V lost 5 bases, J lost 5 bases, and 14 bases lay in between. Germline V gene sequence: CDR1 MNHEY, CDR2 SMNVEV (reference sequence). The CDR3 sequence is CASSMTVEGDTQYF. Written as DNA, the CDR3 is TGTGCCAGCAGTATGACAGTGGAAGGAGATACGCAGTATTTT.

This clone was found a few times. The V gene is TRBV14, the J gene TRBJ1-4, with no clear D. The CDR3 is 13 amino acids. Germline CDR1 is SGHDN and CDR2 is FVKESK. Trimming stripped 6 bases from V and 7 bases from J, with 12 bases between. The CDR3 reads CASRLDGSEKLFF. CDR3 DNA sequence: TGTGCCAGCAGGCTTGACGGGTCTGAAAAACTGTTTTTT. The full variable domain, with the rest looked up from reference TRBV14 and TRBJ1-4, is EAGVTQFPSHSVIEKGQTVTLRCDPISGHDNLYWYRRVMGKEIKFLLHFVKESKQDESGMPNNRFLAERTGGTYSTLKVQPAELEDSGVYFCASRLDGSEKLFFGSGTQLSVL.

For the CDR3, the DNA is TGTGCCAGCAGCCACCCGCCGGGGAACAATGAGCAGTTCTTC. Encoded protein: CASSHPPGNNEQFF. This chain links TRBV5-4 with TRBJ2-1, with a tentative D call TRBD2 (5 bases). Trimming cost V 4 bases and J 5 bases, with 13 bases left between them. The CDR3 contains 14 residues. From germline, CDR1 is SGHNT and CDR2 YYREEE (reference sequence). Drawing the rest from reference TRBV5-4 and TRBJ2-1, the complete variable domain is ETGVTQSPTHLIKTRGQQVTLRCSSQSGHNTVSWYQQALGQGPQFIFQYYREEENGRGNFPPRFSGLQFPNYSSELNVNALELDDSALYLCASSHPPGNNEQFFGPGTRLTVL.

This clone showed up just a few times. The rearrangement uses TRBV29-1 and TRBJ1-1; weak D call: TRBD1 (6 bases). Germline V gene data show CDR1 as SQVTM and CDR2 as ANQGSEA. The CDR3 spans 11 residues. V lost 6 bases, J lost 6 bases, and 11 bases lay in between. The DNA for the CDR3 is TGCAGCGTGGGACACGCGGCTGAAGCTTTCTTT. Its translation is CSVGHAAEAFF.

The chain employs TRBV7-9 and TRBJ1-6, with D unresolved. V dropped 4 bases and J dropped 7 bases, with 14 bases sitting between them. This CDR3 spans 15 amino acids. Germline V CDR1 and CDR2: SEHNR, FQNEAQ (reference sequence). CDR3 sequence: CASSSSEGRNSPLHF. CDR3 in DNA: TGTGCCAGCAGCTCCTCTGAGGGCAGGAATTCACCCCTCCACTTT.

V and J are TRBV4-1 and TRBJ1-2; 8 bases agree with TRBD1. V lost 0 bases and J lost 7; bases outside the gene matches: 10. This CDR3 has 16 amino acids. The germline CDR1 and CDR2 sequences are MGHRA and YSYEKL. The CDR3: CASSQESSRTGSGYTF. The CDR3 bases are TGCGCCAGCAGCCAAGAGTCCAGTCGGACAGGGAGTGGCTACACCTTC.

J is TRBJ1-1 and V is TRBV13, with 8 bases fitting TRBD1. After removal of 4 bases from V and 7 bases from J, the junction contained 17 bases not matched to a gene. The germline gives CDR1 PRHDT, CDR2 FYEKMQ (reference sequence). The CDR3 has 17 amino acids. The CDR3 nucleotides are TGTGCCAGCAGCTCTCTCACAGTCAGGGGGCGGTATATTGAAGCTTTCTTT. It is translated as CASSSLTVRGRYIEAFF.

The V call is TRBV18, the J call TRBJ2-3; 8 positions agree with TRBD1. Germline assignment: CDR1 KGHSH and CDR2 LQKENI. The CDR3 length is 14 residues. After removal of 3 bases from V and 5 bases from J, the junction contained 4 bases not matched to a gene. CDR3 coding DNA: TGTGCCAGCTCACCTACAGGGGGAAGAGATACGCAGTATTTT. Amino acids: CASSPTGGRDTQYF.

This clone was observed once. The CDR3 protein is CASTGGQLNTEAFF. The CDR3 DNA is TGTGCCAGTACGGGGGGGCAGTTGAACACTGAAGCTTTCTTT. This chain uses TRBV6-5 with TRBJ1-1, with D perhaps TRBD1 (6 bases). The CDR3 spans 14 residues. CDR1 and CDR2 (germline): MNHEY, SVGAGI. The V end lost 9 bases, the J end lost 0 bases, and 14 bases lay between the germline ends.

The chain uses TRBV18 and TRBJ2-7, with no clear D. V was trimmed by 3 bases and J by 4 bases, leaving 13 bases between them. The CDR3 runs 14 residues. Germline V gene data show CDR1 as KGHSH and CDR2 as LQKENI. The CDR3 DNA sequence: TGTGCCAGCTCACCCCCCCAGGTTACGTACGAGCAGTACTTC. This gives the protein CASSPPQVTYEQYF.